This TCR beta chain was observed in a study of OX40 agonist ivuxolimab in advanced cancers. In the study overall: Under the entry rules, prior anti-PD-1, anti-PD-L1 or anti-CTLA-4 therapy was allowed, and roughly 39% had some. Partial responses were recorded for three patients, including one with hepatocellular carcinoma and two with cutaneous melanoma. Whole-study findings and limits: A proportion of nonresponders additionally exhibited low normalized T-cell clonal expansion. In CD8+ T cells, expanded clones were on average more numerous than in CD4+.

With regard to this clone: Its antigen is as yet unknown. Sequence at one end of the junction differs from germline and may be a read error.

The CDR3 length is 14 residues. Germline V gene data show CDR1 as SGHTA and CDR2 as FQGNSA. Profiled with immunoSEQ multiplex PCR; TCRdb holds only in-frame clones, not every one. The sample lists over 95,000 clones, over 75% occurring once. The gene calls are TRBV7-2 and TRBJ1-1, with TRBD1 identical over 8 bases. This TCR derives from an adult with an advanced solid tumor such as melanoma, head and neck, liver or kidney cancer. Sequenced material: CD4+ or CD8+ T cells sorted from blood, taken in a trial of the OX40 agonist ivuxolimab. CDR3 sequence (DNA): TGTGCCAGCAACTTAGACAGGGGACACACTGAAGCTTTCTTT. It yields the protein CASNLDRGHTEAFF. The full variable domain, completed using reference TRBV7-2 and TRBJ1-1, is GAGVSQSPSNKVTEKGKDVELRCDPISGHTALYWYRQSLGQGLEFLIYFQGNSAPDKSGLPSDRFSAERTGGSVSTLTIQRTQQEDSAVYLCASNLDRGHTEAFFGQGTRLTVV.